This entry is about one TCR beta chain. This clone was recorded once. Its cognate antigen has yet to be identified. No base quality values were provided; no much bigger clone lies one nucleotide off. Library preparation employed the immunoSEQ multiplex PCR assay. For the multiplex PCR, a mixture combining 60 forward primers for TCR Vbeta segments and 13 reverse primers for TCR Jbeta segments was used. The CDR3 region of rearranged TCR beta genes was amplified from genomic DNA by a multiplex PCR assay. The amplified TCR beta libraries were sequenced on the Illumina HiSeq System as 87-base-pair reads. Per the source publication's procedure: A later analysis tallied roughly 80 million unique TCR beta chains across the 640 or so repertoires, and about 12 million of those chains were shared by two or more donors. Raw reads were error-corrected and collapsed into unique sequences with a nearest-neighbor algorithm that merged closely related sequences to remove PCR and sequencing errors. V, D and J gene segments were assigned by aligning CDR3 sequences to IMGT reference sequences. For a sequence to be retained, a match of at least six nucleotides to both a V gene segment and a J gene segment was required. A rearrangement was called productive if the CDR3 had no stop codons and remained in frame with V and J, and every other rearrangement was called non-productive. Following IMGT convention, CDR3 was defined as the stretch from the second conserved V-encoded cysteine up to the conserved J-encoded phenylalanine. Sequences without an unambiguous match to a single V gene segment were excluded from the earlier analysis of 450 to 750 of the donors. An earlier analysis of a few hundred of the donors called V segments functional above 56.7% productive rearrangements and segregating when the between-donor standard deviation exceeded 5%. A statistical classification framework was built to diagnose cytomegalovirus status from the catalog of TCR beta chain sequences. In a later analysis, V and J genes were assigned by comparing TCR nucleotide sequences against IMGT/GENE-DB human TR gene sequences. A later analysis assigned CDR3 sequences and most-parsimonious VDJ recombination scenarios with the TCRdist pipeline. In a later analysis, every TCR beta chain was defined by the combination of its CDR3 amino acid sequence and its V-gene family, and reads without a unique V-gene family were dropped. As a way to deal with suspected cross-contamination and a sequencing artifact, a later analysis dropped over 550 nucleotide sequences that were highly shared and had low generation probability. For each public chain, a later analysis derived a clonal expansion index from normalized ranks of inferred template counts within each repertoire. In a later analysis, generation probabilities were computed using a VDJ recombination model fitted to out-of-frame rearrangements, and the results were checked against IGoR. In a later analysis, hypergeometric tests were used to score TCR-TCR, TCR-HLA and TCR-CMV co-occurrence, with a repertoire-size bias correction applied to TCR pairs. False discovery rates were estimated in a later analysis by permuting HLA or CMV assignments 20 times. In a later analysis, co-occurring TCRs were grouped with DBSCAN, and TCRdist sequence similarity was added when clustering was performed within HLA-allele-positive subsets. Repertoires with fewer than 30,000 or more than 120,000 public chains were left out of co-occurrence clustering, as were about five repertoires with anomalous nucleotide sharing. Sourced from immuneACCESS, this table was stored by TCRdb with only in-frame sequences that have V and J called. A share of the clones is absent; for the studies checked, an unresolved V gene accounts for under half, and the remainder has no known explanation. D and trimming were read from the DNA, whereas the V and J calls and clone size are those reported in that table. The sample table contains 120,000 to 150,000 clones; only one count was recorded for 70% to 75% of them. 1.6% of the sample comes from the top ten.

Ends trimmed: V by 6 bases, J by 2 bases; bases unmatched to a gene: 7. CDR1 and CDR2 are read off the germline V gene as SQVTM and ANQGSEA. The CDR3 runs 14 amino acids, cysteine and phenylalanine included. Left in the record is the CDR3 DNA by itself, 42 bases read in frame from the first base. The cohort consisted of 600 to 700 healthy bone marrow donors. Cohort members were all nominally healthy when sampled, although unrecorded immune exposures were likely present. The donor tested CMV seronegative, placing the donor among the 352 seronegative members of the cohort. Each donor provided a peripheral blood sample, and peripheral blood mononuclear cells were used for TCR beta sequencing. The Qiagen DNeasy Blood Extraction Kit was used to extract genomic DNA from the blood cell samples. This record belongs to a study of cytomegalovirus exposure and HLA in healthy donors (TCRdb year 2017). With regard to the full study: In an earlier analysis of roughly 500 of the donors, around 290 Gb of sequence data and 90 million to 130 million unique TCR beta sequences from 150 million to 200 million T cells were reported. About 280 gigabases of sequencing data and around 85 million unique TCR sequences made up an early release that covered 500 to 700 HLA-typed donors. Of the 300 to 500 genotyped donors, approximately 81% were placed in the genetic ancestry cluster associated with self-reported Caucasian donors. The study aimed to test whether cataloging public T cell receptors could reveal signatures of past pathogen exposure. Using immunosequencing, the study profiled T cell repertoires from around 680 subjects and related those repertoires to cytomegalovirus serostatus. A separate validation cohort of over 95 different subjects was used in addition to the roughly 670-subject first cohort. To predict cytomegalovirus infection status, the study brought together high-throughput TCR immunosequencing, statistical association of individual TCRs with disease status, and machine learning. In a later analysis, previously published TCR beta repertoires from about 670 donors were re-analyzed and high-resolution HLA genotyping was added so that TCR occurrence patterns could be studied. Rather than drawing on any new phenotypic data, the later analysis identified candidate immune exposures from TCR beta sequences and the way those sequences occurred across donors. An earlier analysis of around 540 of the donors applied high-throughput TCR beta sequencing to assess whether each TCR beta V gene segment acted as functional or pseudogenic. Donor age, sex, ethnicity and CMV serostatus were collected together with the repertoire data. In a later genetic analysis, genome-wide SNP genotypes for about three fifths of the 666 donors were used, and that subset was treated as a discovery cohort. Every discovery cohort repertoire had been produced on one sequencing platform. Both class I and class II loci were covered by HLA typing, at four-digit resolution. The number of typed donors differed by locus: roughly 629-630 for A, B, C, DRB1 and DQB1; about 520 for DQA1; 600 to 610 for DPA1; and about 450 for DPB1. Roughly five DR-DQ haplotypes were handled as single units for association and clustering, since linkage in the cohort was strong. On average, about 240,000 unique TCR beta nucleotide sequences were sequenced per donor among more than 350 genotyped donors of the cohort, with 15% to 20% of those sequences being non-productive. The study at large found these results: An association between a missense DCLRE1C variant and V-gene and J-gene trimming of TCR beta chains was found in a later genetic analysis and replicated in an independent cohort. Strong co-occurrence of HLA alleles, especially DR and DQ, made assigning TCR associations to individual alleles difficult. Because counts were too low, approximately 15 rarely observed V segments, including chromosome 9 orphons, were excluded from the earlier analysis of a few hundred of the donors. In a later analysis, HLA-associated TCR beta chains showed more clonal expansion and lower generation probabilities than non-associated chains that were equally common. In an earlier analysis of some 540 of the donors, most TCR beta V segments appeared in productive rearrangements about 87% or about 30% of the time, broadly matching IMGT annotations. In a later analysis, some 18,000 TCR beta sequences were associated with specific HLA alleles at a false discovery rate of 0.05. According to a later analysis, parvovirus B19, influenza, CMV and Epstein-Barr virus appeared linked to several top co-occurrence clusters. Some IMGT-functional V segments, including TRBV6-2 and TRBV6-3, could not be told apart with the 87-base-pair reads, so those segments were excluded. In a later analysis, most CMV-associated TCR beta chains were found to appear HLA-restricted, with HLA associations seemingly driven largely by CMV exposure. In vitro tests confirmed that three of the cytomegalovirus-associated TCR beta chains recognize cytomegalovirus antigens. Most TCR sequences were seen in very few donors, while some public TCRs were found in many individuals. Immune exposure information for the cohort was limited to CMV serostatus. The sequencing pipeline was judged likely to have produced a cluster of highly shared sequence variants as a technical artifact. A further reported finding was that TCR beta sequences accurately predicted the HLA-A and HLA-B alleles for most subjects in the first cohort. In a later analysis, TCR association rates were found to vary across HLA loci, with the most associated TCRs seen for DRB1 alleles and the fewest for HLA-C alleles. The cohort was sequenced for TCR beta chains only, and without alpha or paired-chain data the features that could be detected were limited. Linkage disequilibrium might explain the correlated functional status among segregating V segments, but an unknown experimental factor could not be excluded. Compared with the approximately 670-donor mean, donors in an Asian-associated ancestry cluster had fewer N-insertions in productive TCRs, according to a later genetic analysis. It was suggested by the authors that the approach could potentially be generalized to other disease states and immunological phenotypes. Presence/absence analyses assumed roughly uniform sequencing depth across donors, an assumption that may not hold. The study listed approximately 150 TCR beta chains as associated with cytomegalovirus. HLA typing was unavailable for some donors at each locus, so association tests used only the typed subset. Cytomegalovirus status was reported to be diagnosed by the classifier with high specificity and sensitivity in both the original and validation cohorts.

Sequencing used PBMCs. The source of this sequence is a woman aged 25 to 39 in good health and CMV-seronegative. Recombination connected TRBV29-1 to TRBJ1-2, and TRBD1 matches 9 of the central bases. CDR3 loop: CSVEKGQGNYGYTF. The sequenced DNA is TGCAGCGTGGAAAAAGGACAGGGGAACTATGGCTACACCTTC.